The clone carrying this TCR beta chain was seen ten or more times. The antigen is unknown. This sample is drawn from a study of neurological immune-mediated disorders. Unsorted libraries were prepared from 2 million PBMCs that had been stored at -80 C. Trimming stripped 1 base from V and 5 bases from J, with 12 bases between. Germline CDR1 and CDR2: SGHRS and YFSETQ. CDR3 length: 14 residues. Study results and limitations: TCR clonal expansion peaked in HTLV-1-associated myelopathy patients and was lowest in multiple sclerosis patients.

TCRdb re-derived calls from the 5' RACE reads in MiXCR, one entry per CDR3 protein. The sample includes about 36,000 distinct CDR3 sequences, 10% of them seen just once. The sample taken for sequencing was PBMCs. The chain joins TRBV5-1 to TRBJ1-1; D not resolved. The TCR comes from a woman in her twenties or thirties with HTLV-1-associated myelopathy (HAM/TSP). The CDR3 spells CASSLYGDGTEAFF. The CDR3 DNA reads TGCGCCAGCAGCTTGTACGGGGATGGGACTGAAGCTTTCTTT.